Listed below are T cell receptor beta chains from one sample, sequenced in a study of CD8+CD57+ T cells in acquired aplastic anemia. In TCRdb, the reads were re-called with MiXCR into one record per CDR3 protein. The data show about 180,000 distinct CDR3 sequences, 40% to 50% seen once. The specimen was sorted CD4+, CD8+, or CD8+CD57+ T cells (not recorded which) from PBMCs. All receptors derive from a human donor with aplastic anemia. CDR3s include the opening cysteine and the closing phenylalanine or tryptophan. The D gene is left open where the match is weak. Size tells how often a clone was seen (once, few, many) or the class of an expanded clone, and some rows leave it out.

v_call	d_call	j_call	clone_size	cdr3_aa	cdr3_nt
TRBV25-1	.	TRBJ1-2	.	CASSTLEAGQYYGYTF	TGTGCCAGCAGTACTCTCGAGGCGGGCCAGTACTATGGCTACACCTTC
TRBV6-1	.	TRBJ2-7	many	CASSGRAGQLPYEQYF	TGTGCCAGCAGTGGTAGGGCTGGACAGCTACCCTACGAGCAGTACTTC
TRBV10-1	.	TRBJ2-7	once	CASREGGTYEQYF	TGCGCCAGCAGGGAAGGCGGGACCTACGAGCAGTACTTC
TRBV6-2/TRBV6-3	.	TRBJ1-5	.	CASSGTGNGIWGQPQHF	TGTGCCAGCAGCGGCACAGGTAACGGGATATGGGGTCAGCCCCAGCATTTT
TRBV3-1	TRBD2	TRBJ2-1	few	CASSQEGTSPRFGEQFF	TGTGCCAGCAGCCAAGAGGGGACTAGCCCAAGGTTTGGTGAGCAGTTCTTC
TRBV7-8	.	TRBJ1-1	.	CASSPRETTEAFF	TGTGCCAGCAGCCCCCGGGAAACGACTGAAGCTTTCTTT
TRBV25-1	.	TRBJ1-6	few	CASSESQGPPLHF	TGTGCCAGCAGTGAATCCCAGGGCCCACCCCTCCACTTT
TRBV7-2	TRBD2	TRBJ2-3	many	CASSLSRGADTQYF	TGTGCCAGCAGCTTAAGCCGGGGGGCAGATACGCAGTATTTT
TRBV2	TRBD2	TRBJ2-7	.	CASTGLAGGPYEQYF	TGTGCCAGCACGGGACTAGCGGGGGGCCCCTACGAGCAGTACTTC
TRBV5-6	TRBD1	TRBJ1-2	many	CASSSRTGGDYGYTF	TGTGCCAGCAGCTCTCGGACAGGGGGCGACTATGGCTACACCTTC
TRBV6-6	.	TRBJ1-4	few	CASSQGPKNEKLFF	TGTGCCAGCAGCCAGGGACCCAAAAATGAAAAACTGTTTTTT
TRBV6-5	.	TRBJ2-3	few	CASSYQGGGFTDTQYF	TGTGCCAGCAGTTACCAGGGGGGGGGATTCACAGATACGCAGTATTTT
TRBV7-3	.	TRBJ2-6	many	CASTQGSGANVLTF	TGTGCCAGCACGCAGGGCTCTGGGGCCAACGTCCTGACTTTC
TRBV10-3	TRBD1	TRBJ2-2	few	CATRTGSDTGELFF	TGTGCCACCCGGACAGGGTCGGACACCGGGGAGCTGTTTTTT
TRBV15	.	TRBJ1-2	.	CATSRDHGSGYTF	TGTGCCACCAGCAGAGATCATGGGTCTGGCTACACCTTC
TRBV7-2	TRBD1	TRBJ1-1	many	CASSKIRTGNTEAFF	TGTGCCAGCAGCAAAATAAGGACAGGGAACACTGAAGCTTTCTTT
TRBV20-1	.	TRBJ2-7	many	CSVPSGRVYEQYF	TGCAGTGTTCCGTCAGGCAGGGTGTACGAGCAGTACTTC
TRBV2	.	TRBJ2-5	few	CASTRSFRETQYF	TGTGCCAGCACCCGATCGTTTCGAGAGACCCAGTACTTC
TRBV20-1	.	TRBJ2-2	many	CSASPQANTGELFF	TGCAGTGCTAGCCCCCAAGCGAACACCGGGGAGCTGTTTTTT
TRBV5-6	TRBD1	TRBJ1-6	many	CASSSGGGGSPLHF	TGTGCCAGCAGCTCAGGGGGGGGAGGTTCACCCCTCCACTTT
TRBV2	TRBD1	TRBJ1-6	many	CASSEWDRGSLHF	TGTGCCAGCAGTGAATGGGACAGGGGGTCCCTCCACTTT
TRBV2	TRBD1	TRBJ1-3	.	CASTLLRDRVHF	TGTGCCAGCACCCTTTTACGGGACAGGGTTCATTTT
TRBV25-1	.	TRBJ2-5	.	CASSEWGAGETQYF	TGTGCCAGCAGTGAATGGGGGGCCGGGGAGACCCAGTACTTC
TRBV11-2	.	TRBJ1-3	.	CASSLGTGKEKNTIYF	TGTGCCAGCAGCTTAGGCACAGGGAAGGAGAAGAACACCATATATTTT
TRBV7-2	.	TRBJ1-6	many	CASSFGPNSPLHF	TGTGCCAGCAGCTTCGGACCGAATTCACCCCTCCACTTT
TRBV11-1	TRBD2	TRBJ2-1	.	CASSFRTSGGPSSYNEQFF	TGTGCCAGCAGCTTCCGGACTAGCGGGGGGCCGAGCTCCTACAATGAGCAGTTCTTC
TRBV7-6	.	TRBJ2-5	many	CASTQRGYQETQYF	TGTGCCAGCACGCAGCGAGGCTATCAAGAGACCCAGTACTTC
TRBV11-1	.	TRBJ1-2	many	CASSATGTELKSGYTF	TGTGCCAGCAGCGCCACAGGGACGGAATTGAAATCGGGCTACACCTTC